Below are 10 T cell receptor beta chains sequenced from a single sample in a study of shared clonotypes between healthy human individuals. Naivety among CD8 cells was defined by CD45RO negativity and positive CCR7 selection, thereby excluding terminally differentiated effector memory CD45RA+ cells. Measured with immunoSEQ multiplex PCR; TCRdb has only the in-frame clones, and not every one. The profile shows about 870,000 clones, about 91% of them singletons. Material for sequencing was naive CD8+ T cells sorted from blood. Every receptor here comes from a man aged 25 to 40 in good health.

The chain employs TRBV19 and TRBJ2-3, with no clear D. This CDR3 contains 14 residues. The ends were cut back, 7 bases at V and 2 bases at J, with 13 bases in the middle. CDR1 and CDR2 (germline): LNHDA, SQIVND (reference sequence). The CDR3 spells CASKPRSYTDTQYF. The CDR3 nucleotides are TGTGCCAGTAAACCTCGGAGTTACACAGATACGCAGTATTTT.

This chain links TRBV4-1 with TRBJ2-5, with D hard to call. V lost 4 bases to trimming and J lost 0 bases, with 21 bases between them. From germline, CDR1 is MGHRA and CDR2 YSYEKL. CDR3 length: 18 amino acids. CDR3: CASSRTTSENPYQETQYF. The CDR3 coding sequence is TGCGCCAGCAGCCGGACGACCAGCGAGAACCCGTACCAAGAGACCCAGTACTTC.

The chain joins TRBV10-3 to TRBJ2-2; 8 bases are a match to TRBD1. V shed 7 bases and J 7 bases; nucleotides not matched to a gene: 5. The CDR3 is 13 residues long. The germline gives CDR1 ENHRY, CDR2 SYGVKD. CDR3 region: CAINGQGDGELFF. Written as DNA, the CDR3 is TGTGCCATCAACGGACAGGGCGACGGGGAGCTGTTTTTT.

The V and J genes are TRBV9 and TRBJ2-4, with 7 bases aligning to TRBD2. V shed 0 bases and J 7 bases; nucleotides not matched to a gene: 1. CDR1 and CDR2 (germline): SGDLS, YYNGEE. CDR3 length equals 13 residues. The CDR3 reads CASSVEGGNIQYF. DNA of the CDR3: TGTGCCAGCAGCGTAGAGGGAGGGAACATTCAGTACTTC.

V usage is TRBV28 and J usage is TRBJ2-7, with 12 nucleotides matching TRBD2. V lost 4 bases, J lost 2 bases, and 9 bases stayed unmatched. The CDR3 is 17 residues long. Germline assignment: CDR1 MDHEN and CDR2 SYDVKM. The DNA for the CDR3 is TGTGCCAGCAGTTCCGAAACTAGCGGGAGGCCTCCCTACGAGCAGTACTTC. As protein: CASSSETSGRPPYEQYF.

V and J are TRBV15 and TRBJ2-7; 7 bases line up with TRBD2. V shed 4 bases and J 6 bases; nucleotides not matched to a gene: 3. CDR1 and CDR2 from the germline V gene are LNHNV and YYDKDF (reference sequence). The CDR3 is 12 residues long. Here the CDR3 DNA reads TGTGCCACCAGCACGGGAGGACTCGAGCAGTACTTC. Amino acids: CATSTGGLEQYF. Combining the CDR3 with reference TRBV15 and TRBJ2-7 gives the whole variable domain DAMVIQNPRYQVTQFGKPVTLSCSQTLNHNVMYWYQQKSSQAPKLLFHYYDKDFNNEADTPDNFQSRRPNTSFCFLDIRSPGLGDTAMYLCATSTGGLEQYFGPGTRLTVT.

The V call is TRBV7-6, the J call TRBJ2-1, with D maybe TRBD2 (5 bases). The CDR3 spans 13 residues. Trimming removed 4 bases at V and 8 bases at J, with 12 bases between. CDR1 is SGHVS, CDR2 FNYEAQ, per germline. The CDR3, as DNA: TGTGCCAGCAGCTCTCGTTTGGGAGATGAGCAGTTCTTC. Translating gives CASSSRLGDEQFF.

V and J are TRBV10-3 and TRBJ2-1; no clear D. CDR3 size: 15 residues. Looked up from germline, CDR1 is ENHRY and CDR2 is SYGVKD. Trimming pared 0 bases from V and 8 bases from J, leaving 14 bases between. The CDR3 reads CAISESIQRGDEQFF. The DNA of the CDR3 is TGTGCCATCAGTGAGTCGATACAAAGAGGCGATGAGCAGTTCTTC.

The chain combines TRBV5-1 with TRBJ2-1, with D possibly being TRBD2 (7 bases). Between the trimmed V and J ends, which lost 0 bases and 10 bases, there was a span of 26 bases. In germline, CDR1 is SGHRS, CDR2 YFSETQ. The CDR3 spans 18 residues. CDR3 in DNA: TGCGCCAGCAGCTTGGATTGGCGAGGGGGAGGGGCTTATCGCGAGCAGTTCTTC. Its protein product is CASSLDWRGGGAYREQFF.

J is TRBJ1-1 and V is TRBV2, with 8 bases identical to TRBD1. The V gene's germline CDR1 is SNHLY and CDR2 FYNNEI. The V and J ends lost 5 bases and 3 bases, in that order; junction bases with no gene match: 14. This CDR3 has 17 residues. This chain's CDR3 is CASSNKQGVSLDTEAFF. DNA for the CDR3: TGTGCCAGCAGTAATAAACAGGGGGTTAGTTTGGACACTGAAGCTTTCTTT. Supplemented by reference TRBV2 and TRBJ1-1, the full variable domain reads EPEVTQTPSHQVTQMGQEVILRCVPISNHLYFYWYRQILGQKVEFLVSFYNNEISEKSEIFDDQFSVERPDGSNFTLKIRSTKLEDSAMYFCASSNKQGVSLDTEAFFGQGTRLTVV.